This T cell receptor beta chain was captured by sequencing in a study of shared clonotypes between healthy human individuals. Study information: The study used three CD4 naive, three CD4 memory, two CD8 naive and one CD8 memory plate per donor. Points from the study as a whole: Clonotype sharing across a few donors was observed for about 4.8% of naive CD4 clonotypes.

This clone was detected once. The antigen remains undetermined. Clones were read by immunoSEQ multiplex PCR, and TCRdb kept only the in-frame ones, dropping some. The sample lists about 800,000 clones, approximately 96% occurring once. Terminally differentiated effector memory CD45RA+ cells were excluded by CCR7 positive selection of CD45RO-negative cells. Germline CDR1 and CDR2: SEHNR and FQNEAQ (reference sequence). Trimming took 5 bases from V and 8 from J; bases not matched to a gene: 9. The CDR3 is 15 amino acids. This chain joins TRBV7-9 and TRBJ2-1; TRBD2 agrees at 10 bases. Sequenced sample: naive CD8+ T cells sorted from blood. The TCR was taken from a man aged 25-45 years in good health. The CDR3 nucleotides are TGTGCCAGCAGCGAGGCGGGGACTAGCGCGGATGAGCAGTTCTTC. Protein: CASSEAGTSADEQFF.